The rows below give T cell receptor beta chains drawn from one sample of a study of early T cells in non-severe SARS-CoV-2 infection. TCRdb ran MiXCR on the 5' RACE reads and lists one entry per CDR3 protein. The repertoire has approximately 73,000 distinct CDR3 sequences, 10% to 12% of them found once; the top ten carry approximately 4.5%. The sample consisted of whole blood. The source is an adult who was a healthcare worker with PCR-confirmed SARS-CoV-2 infection or an uninfected control (not recorded which). Each CDR3 is given with its conserved first and last residue. Clone size is given for some rows only: seen once, a few or many times, or a class if the clone is expanded.

TRBV19	.	CASSTPGGGRRDSPLHF
TRBV12-3/TRBV12-4	few	CASSLGADSGNTIYF
TRBV9	many	CASSDPGQGSGANVLTF
TRBV7-2	many	CASSTQGAREAFF
TRBV7-6	many	CASSPRVSNTGELFF
TRBV6-5	many	CASSRGLWDTQYF
TRBV7-6	.	CASSLVLGPTGELFF
TRBV5-4	many	CASSWRRGSEGADGYTF
TRBV10-1	few	CASSDSWYNEQFF
TRBV27	many	CASSSRTGGISGQETQYF
TRBV25-1	many	CASSATPLRMNTEAFF
TRBV20-1	few	CSAAPWAGGNLGPYSSYEQYF
TRBV6-4	.	CASSDRDNNEQFF
TRBV7-9	.	CASSLAGRGSPLHF
TRBV28	many	CASSFPDGNTIYF
TRBV5-1	many	CASSLNQAGGSEQYF
TRBV6-2/TRBV6-3	few	CAGGGSAATDTQYF
TRBV30	few	CAWAAGLHEQYF
TRBV5-8	.	CASSPAGDRVPQDPGAKNIQYF
TRBV4-3	many	CASSQDWRGDTQYF
TRBV14	few	CASSARLEQFF
TRBV14	few	CASSQVLGRADTQYF
TRBV11-3	.	CASSAAGETQYF